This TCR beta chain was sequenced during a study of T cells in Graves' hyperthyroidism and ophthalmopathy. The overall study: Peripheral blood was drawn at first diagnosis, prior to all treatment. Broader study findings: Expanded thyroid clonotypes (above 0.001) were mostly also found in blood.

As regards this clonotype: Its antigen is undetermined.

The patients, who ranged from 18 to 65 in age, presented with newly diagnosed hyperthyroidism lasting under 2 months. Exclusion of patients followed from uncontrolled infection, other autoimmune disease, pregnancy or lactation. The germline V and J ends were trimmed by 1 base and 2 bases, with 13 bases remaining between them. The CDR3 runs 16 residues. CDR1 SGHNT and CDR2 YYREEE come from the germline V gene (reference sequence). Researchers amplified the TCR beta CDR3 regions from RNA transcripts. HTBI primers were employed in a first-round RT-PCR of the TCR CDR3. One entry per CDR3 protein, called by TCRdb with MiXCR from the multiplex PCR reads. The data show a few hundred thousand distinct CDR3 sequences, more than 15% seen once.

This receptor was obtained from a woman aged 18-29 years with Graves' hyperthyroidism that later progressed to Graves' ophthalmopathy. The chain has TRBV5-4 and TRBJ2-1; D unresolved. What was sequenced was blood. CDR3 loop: CASSLTPAPPYNEQFF. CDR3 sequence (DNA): TGTGCCAGCAGCTTGACGCCGGCACCCCCCTACAATGAGCAGTTCTTC.